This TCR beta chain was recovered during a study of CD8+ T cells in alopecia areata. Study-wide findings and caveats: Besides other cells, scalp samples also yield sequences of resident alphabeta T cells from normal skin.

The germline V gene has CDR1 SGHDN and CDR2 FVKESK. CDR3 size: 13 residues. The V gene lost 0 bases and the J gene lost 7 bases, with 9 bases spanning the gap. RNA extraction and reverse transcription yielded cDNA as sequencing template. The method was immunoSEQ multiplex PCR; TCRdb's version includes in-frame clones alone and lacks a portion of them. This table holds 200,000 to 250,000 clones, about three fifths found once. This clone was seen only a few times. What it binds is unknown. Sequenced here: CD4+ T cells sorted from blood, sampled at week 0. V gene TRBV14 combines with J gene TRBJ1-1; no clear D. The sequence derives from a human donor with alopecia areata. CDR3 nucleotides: TGTGCCAGCAGCCAAGATAGACGGATTGAAGCTTTCTTT. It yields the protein CASSQDRRIEAFF.